Listed below are T cell receptor beta chains from one sample, sequenced in a study of human T cells and chemical hapten exposure. Each CDR3 protein is one row after TCRdb ran MiXCR on the RACE reads. The table shows approximately 100,000 distinct CDR3 sequences, with roughly 9% occurring only once. Sequenced material: whole blood, taken in connection with sensitization to the hapten diphenylcyclopropenone (DPC). The source of these receptors is a middle-aged woman with alopecia areata. Some clones in this sample may be carry-over from other donors' samples. CDR3s include the opening cysteine and the closing phenylalanine or tryptophan. The D gene is left open where the match is weak. The listing skips clone size in some rows; elsewhere it reads once, few, many or a size class.

d_gene	j_gene	v_gene	abundance	CDR3nt	CDR3aa
TRBD2	TRBJ2-1	TRBV6-2/TRBV6-3	many	TGTGCCAGCAGTCAGCACCTAGCGGTGCAGTTCTTC	CASSQHLAVQFF
-	TRBJ2-2	TRBV12-3/TRBV12-4	-	TGTGCCAGCTGCCGAGTCCTAGGGGGGGGTAGAATGGCCGGGGAGCTGTTTTTT	CASCRVLGGGRMAGELFF
TRBD1	TRBJ1-2	TRBV19	few	TGTGCCAGTAGCCCTCAGGACAGGTACTATGGCTACACCTTC	CASSPQDRYYGYTF
-	TRBJ2-4	TRBV6-5	many	TGTGCCAGCAGAGAGATCCTAGCCAAAAACATTCAGTACTTC	CASREILAKNIQYF
TRBD1	TRBJ2-7	TRBV7-2	few	TGTGCCAGCAGCCTAACGACAGGGACAAGCTCCTACGAGCAGTACTTC	CASSLTTGTSSYEQYF
-	TRBJ1-3	TRBV9	-	TGTGCCAGCAGCGTAGAGGCCCCAAACTCTGGAAACACCATATATTTT	CASSVEAPNSGNTIYF
-	TRBJ1-5	TRBV7-9	many	TGTGCCAGCAGCTTAGTAGAGGGCGCGGGCAATCAGCCCCAGCATTTT	CASSLVEGAGNQPQHF
TRBD1	TRBJ1-1	TRBV28	many	TGTGCCAGCAGGCAAAGGACAGGCGTGAACACTGAAGCTTTCTTT	CASRQRTGVNTEAFF
-	TRBJ2-7	TRBV7-8	-	TGTCCCAGCAGCTGGGACGGGGGCAAGGGCGAGCAGTACTTC	CPSSWDGGKGEQYF
-	TRBJ2-5	TRBV3-1	few	TGTGCCAGCAGCCCACCGACGTTCCCGGTGACCCAGTACTTC	CASSPPTFPVTQYF
TRBD1	TRBJ2-7	TRBV3-1	few	TGTGCCAGCAGCCAAGTGGGGACAGGGGTAGGCGAGCAGTACTTC	CASSQVGTGVGEQYF
TRBD1	TRBJ2-5	TRBV5-4	few	TGTGCCAGCAGCTCCGGCCCGACAGGGAGAGAGACCCAGTACTTC	CASSSGPTGRETQYF
-	TRBJ1-1	TRBV4-3	many	TGCGCCAGCAGCCAAGTGAACGGGTACACTGAAGCTTTCTTT	CASSQVNGYTEAFF
TRBD1	TRBJ1-1	TRBV6-2/TRBV6-3	-	TGTGCCAGCAGGGACCCCCAGACAGGGAGCCAAGCTTTCTTT	CASRDPQTGSQAFF
TRBD1	TRBJ2-7	TRBV15	-	TGTGCCACCAGCAAGGGGACAGGGTCCTACGAGCAGTACTTC	CATSKGTGSYEQYF
-	TRBJ2-1	TRBV20-1	many	TGCAGTGCTACCTCACTAGACCTCTCCTACAATGAGCAGTTCTTC	CSATSLDLSYNEQFF
-	TRBJ1-1	TRBV20-1	few	TGCAGTGCTAGGGAGTTTGGTCGACAGATGAACACTGAAGCTTTCTTT	CSAREFGRQMNTEAFF
TRBD1	TRBJ2-2	TRBV11-2	many	TGTGCCAGCAGCGCACGGGACAGGGAAAACACCGGGGAGCTGTTTTTT	CASSARDRENTGELFF
-	TRBJ1-3	TRBV3-1	few	TGTGCCAGCAGCCTCTACCTACAGGGTTCCGGAAACACCATATATTTT	CASSLYLQGSGNTIYF
-	TRBJ1-4	TRBV13	many	TGTGCCAGCAGCTTCGGCACAGGGAGTAATGAAAAACTGTTTTTT	CASSFGTGSNEKLFF
-	TRBJ2-1	TRBV14	-	TGTGCCAGCAGCCCCTTTCCTCGGGCCTCAGGGCGCCTCAATGAGCAGTTCTTC	CASSPFPRASGRLNEQFF
-	TRBJ2-5	TRBV4-2	-	TGTGCCAGCAGCCAAGATCGTGACTACCAAGGGGCCCAGTACTTC	CASSQDRDYQGAQYF
-	TRBJ2-1	TRBV18	few	TGTGCCAGCTCACCGCGCATAAGCTCCTACAATGAGCAGTTCTTC	CASSPRISSYNEQFF
-	TRBJ2-5	TRBV28	many	TGTGCCAGCAGCCTCCCTTTGGGGGGGCTGGAGACCCAGTACTTC	CASSLPLGGLETQYF
TRBD1	TRBJ2-1	TRBV7-2	-	TGTGCCAGCAGCAAGCGGACAGGGTCAAACAATGAGCAGTTCTTC	CASSKRTGSNNEQFF
-	TRBJ1-1	TRBV12-3/TRBV12-4	-	TGTGCCAGCAGTGGGGTAGAGGGCACTGAAGCTTTCTTT	CASSGVEGTEAFF
TRBD1	TRBJ1-2	TRBV7-7	many	TGTGCTAGCAGCTCCCGTGACAGGGGTGGGGGCTACACCTTC	CASSSRDRGGGYTF
-	TRBJ2-1	TRBV2	few	TGTGCCAGTAGAAATCAGGGGTTTGAAAATGAGCAGTTCTTC	CASRNQGFENEQFF
-	TRBJ1-1	TRBV7-9	few	TGTGCCAGCAGCTCGAAACAGGGAGGTGGTACTGAAGCTTTCTTT	CASSSKQGGGTEAFF
-	TRBJ2-2	TRBV6-5	-	TGTGCCAGCTCCCGGGGGGCGCCTGGTCGTCCGAACACCGGGGAGCTGTTTTTT	CASSRGAPGRPNTGELFF
TRBD1	TRBJ2-3	TRBV6-5	once	TGTGCCAGCAGGGATGCACAGGGGGACACAGATACGCAGTATTTT	CASRDAQGDTDTQYF
-	TRBJ2-1	TRBV12-3/TRBV12-4	-	TGTGCCAGCAGTGGCGTCTGGGGCTCGATGGACAATGAGCAGTTCTTC	CASSGVWGSMDNEQFF
-	TRBJ1-3	TRBV12-3/TRBV12-4	many	TGTGCCAGCAGTTTGCAGGGGGGAAACACCATATATTTT	CASSLQGGNTIYF
TRBD1	TRBJ1-3	TRBV28	many	TGTGCCAGCAGTGGGACAGCCTCTGGAAACACCATATATTTT	CASSGTASGNTIYF
-	TRBJ2-3	TRBV7-9	many	TGTGCCAGCAGCAAGGGGGAGACCCTCACAGATACGCAGTATTTT	CASSKGETLTDTQYF
TRBD1	TRBJ2-7	TRBV20-1	few	TGCAGGGCTACAGGGGGCGACGAGCAGTACTTC	CRATGGDEQYF
TRBD1	TRBJ2-7	TRBV7-6	many	TGTGCCAGCAGCTTAGTGACAGGGACGAGGACCGAGCAGTACTTC	CASSLVTGTRTEQYF